A few counts support the clone carrying this T cell receptor (beta chain). This entry comes from a study of beta chain features in type 1 diabetes. cDNA synthesis used the whole RNA isolate, giving expressed TCRB sequences. Clones were read by immunoSEQ multiplex PCR, and TCRdb kept only the in-frame ones, dropping some. The profile shows over 500,000 clones, around 15% of them singletons. The ends were cut back, 4 bases at V and 4 bases at J, with 12 bases in the middle. The CDR3 is 13 residues long. Looked up from germline, CDR1 is SGDLS and CDR2 is YYNGEE. V and J are TRBV9 and TRBJ2-7; the D is unclear. The TCR originated in a man younger than 35 in good health. The sequencing input was naive CD4+ T cells from blood. The DNA of the CDR3 is TGTGCCAGCAGCTCCAACCCCGGGTACGAGCAGTACTTC. It is translated as CASSSNPGYEQYF.